This TCR beta chain was documented in a study of T cells in Graves' hyperthyroidism and ophthalmopathy. In the study overall: Peripheral blood sampling occurred at initial diagnosis, before any treatment.

Stable Graves' hyperthyroidism meant no ophthalmopathy progression within 18 months. This CDR3 has 16 amino acids. The trim removed 3 bases at V and 5 bases at J, leaving 8 bases unmatched. Germline CDR1 and CDR2: KGHDR and SFDVKD. RNA transcripts provided the source from which TCR beta CDR3 regions were amplified. First-round RT-PCR with HTBI primers amplified the TCR CDR3 region. MiXCR, applied by TCRdb to the multiplex PCR reads, yields one record per CDR3 protein. The table has around 350,000 distinct CDR3 sequences, around 25% seen once; the top ten hold roughly 70%. Material: blood. This TCR was recovered from a man aged 50-59 years with Graves' hyperthyroidism. V and J are TRBV24-1 and TRBJ2-5; 10 bases map to TRBD1. CDR3 sequence: CATSDPGQGEGETQYF. CDR3 nucleotides: TGTGCCACCAGTGATCCTGGACAGGGGGAGGGTGAGACCCAGTACTTC.